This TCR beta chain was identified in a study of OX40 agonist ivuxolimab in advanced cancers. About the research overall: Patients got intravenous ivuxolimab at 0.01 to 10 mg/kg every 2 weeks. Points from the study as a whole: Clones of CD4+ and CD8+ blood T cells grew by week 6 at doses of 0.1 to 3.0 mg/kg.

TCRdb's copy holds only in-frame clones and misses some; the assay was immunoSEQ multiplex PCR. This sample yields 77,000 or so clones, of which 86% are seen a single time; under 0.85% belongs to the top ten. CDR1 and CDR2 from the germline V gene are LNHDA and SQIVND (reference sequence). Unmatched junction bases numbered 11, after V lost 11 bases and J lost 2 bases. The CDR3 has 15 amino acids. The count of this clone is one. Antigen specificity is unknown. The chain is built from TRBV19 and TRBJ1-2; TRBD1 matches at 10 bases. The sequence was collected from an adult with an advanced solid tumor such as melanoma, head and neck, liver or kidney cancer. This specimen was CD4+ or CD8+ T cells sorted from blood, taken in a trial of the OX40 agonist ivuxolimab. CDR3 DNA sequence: TGTGCCGGAGTGACCGGGACAGGGGACAACTATGGCTACACCTTC. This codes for CAGVTGTGDNYGYTF. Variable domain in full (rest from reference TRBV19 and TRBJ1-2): DGGITQSPKYLFRKEGQNVTLSCEQNLNHDAMYWYRQDPGQGLRLIYYSQIVNDFQKGDIAEGYSVSREKKESFPLTVTSAQKNPTAFYLCAGVTGTGDNYGYTFGSGTRLTVV.